This record covers a single T cell receptor (beta chain). The sample is drawn from a study of control samples from healthy donors and cancer patients. Method: immunoSEQ multiplex PCR; TCRdb's copy keeps in-frame clones and lacks some. The sample records approximately 70,000 clones, around 82% being singletons. This CDR3 is built from 17 residues. Germline-derived CDR1 and CDR2 are KGHDR and SFDVKD. Trimming removed 5 bases at V and 1 base at J, with 18 bases between. The clonotype was recovered from a man between 50 and 59 years old in good health. The V and J genes are TRBV24-1 and TRBJ2-3; TRBD1 might be the D (5 bases). Source material: blood. The CDR3 sequence is CATSVGPFQGGTDTQYF. For the CDR3, the DNA is TGTGCCACCAGTGTCGGACCGTTCCAAGGGGGCACAGATACGCAGTATTTT.